Listed here are 3 T cell receptor beta chains from one sample, sequenced in a study of cytomegalovirus exposure and HLA in healthy donors. Amplification used 60 Vbeta primers and 13 Jbeta primers. Data came from immunoSEQ multiplex PCR; TCRdb stores just in-frame clones and leaves some out. The sample yields some 120,000 clones, 75% to 85% seen once. Input material: PBMCs. The receptors stem from a man aged 30-40 years in good health and CMV-seronegative.

This sequence joins TRBV11-2 and TRBJ1-1; weak D call: TRBD1 (5 bases). The CDR3 is made up of 13 amino acids. Germline CDR1 SGHAT, CDR2 FQNNGV. The germline V and J ends were trimmed by 3 bases and 7 bases, with 12 bases remaining between them. The CDR3 coding sequence is TGTGCCAGCAGCTTCATGGGACTCGTTGAAGCTTTCTTT. Translation: CASSFMGLVEAFF.

The chain uses TRBV6-5 and TRBJ2-2, with 8 positions matching TRBD2. Losses at the gene ends were 6 bases for V and 7 bases for J; bases not matched to a gene: 10. Per the germline V gene, CDR1 is MNHEY and CDR2 is SVGAGI. The CDR3 is made up of 15 amino acids. The CDR3, as DNA: TGTGCCAGCAGACCAACTAGCGGTCCGGTCGGGGAGCTGTTTTTT. Translating gives CASRPTSGPVGELFF.

This chain uses TRBV9 with TRBJ2-5; 8 bases map to TRBD2. The CDR3 has 12 residues. The germline V gene has CDR1 SGDLS and CDR2 YYNGEE. V shed 4 bases, J shed 10 bases, and the junction held 6 bases outside the gene matches. The CDR3 nucleotides are TGTGCCAGCAGCCCCGGGGGGGGAATCCAGTACTTC. Translated, it gives CASSPGGGIQYF.